The TCR beta chain under discussion was sequenced for a study of beta chain features in type 1 diabetes. Broader study findings: When VDJ junctions were examined, type 1 diabetes patients showed fewer insertions and more deletions. Patients' naive, central memory and regulatory TCRB repertoires appeared more alike than those of healthy donors.

In this sample, this clone turned up a few times. The antigen is undetermined. Looked up from germline, CDR1 is SGHAT and CDR2 is FQDESV (reference sequence). The CDR3 is 15 amino acids. Trimming left V 5 bases short and J 6 bases short, with 16 bases between. Since all of the isolated RNA was reverse transcribed, expressed TCRB transcripts were what got sequenced. There were 3 million to 4 million reads on average in the naive, central memory and regulatory T cell samples. The method was immunoSEQ multiplex PCR; TCRdb's version includes in-frame clones alone and lacks a portion of them. The sample holds around 180,000 clones; roughly an eighth are singletons and the top ten take less than 0.7%.

Sequencing was performed on central memory CD4+ T cells from blood. The chain joins TRBV11-1 to TRBJ2-2; no reliable D call. The clonotype originates from a woman aged 18-30 years in good health. The CDR3 DNA is TGTGCCAGCAGCCTCCGACAATGGGTAGCCGGGGAGCTGTTTTTT. This encodes CASSLRQWVAGELFF.